Listed here are 3 T cell receptor beta chains from one sample, sequenced in a study of shared clonotypes between healthy human individuals. Measured with immunoSEQ multiplex PCR; TCRdb has only the in-frame clones, and not every one. The table lists 2 million to 3 million clones, roughly 93% of them singletons. The sample taken for sequencing was naive CD4+ T cells from PBMCs. Noted subset: CD45RA+ positively selected. Receptors originate from a man younger than 35 in good health. Some clones in this sample may be carry-over from other donors' samples.

J is TRBJ1-1 and V is TRBV23-1; tentative D call: TRBD1 (6 bases). TRBV23-1 is annotated as an ORF whose role is uncertain. This CDR3 is built from 18 residues. Trimming stripped 2 bases from V and 3 bases from J, with 22 bases between. DNA of the CDR3: TGCGCCAGCAGTCAACCCTCGGAGGGGGGGGAGATGGACACTGAAGCTTTCTTT. It yields the protein CASSQPSEGGEMDTEAFF.

V is TRBV6-5 and J is TRBJ2-3; possible D gene TRBD2, 5 bases. V was pared by 0 bases and J by 2 bases, with 12 bases between. The CDR3 length is 16 residues. Germline lookup yields CDR1 MNHEY and CDR2 SVGAGI. CDR3 sequence: CASSYSTRGLTDTQYF. CDR3 bases: TGTGCCAGCAGTTACTCGACTCGGGGTCTCACAGATACGCAGTATTTT.

The V and J genes are TRBV5-1 and TRBJ2-3; D call uncertain. Trimming took 2 bases from V and 4 from J, leaving 11 bases between them. There are 14 residues in the CDR3. Germline V gives CDR1 SGHRS, CDR2 YFSETQ. The CDR3 loop reads CASSLRLQADTQYF. CDR3 DNA sequence: TGCGCCAGCAGCTTAAGACTTCAGGCAGATACGCAGTATTTT.